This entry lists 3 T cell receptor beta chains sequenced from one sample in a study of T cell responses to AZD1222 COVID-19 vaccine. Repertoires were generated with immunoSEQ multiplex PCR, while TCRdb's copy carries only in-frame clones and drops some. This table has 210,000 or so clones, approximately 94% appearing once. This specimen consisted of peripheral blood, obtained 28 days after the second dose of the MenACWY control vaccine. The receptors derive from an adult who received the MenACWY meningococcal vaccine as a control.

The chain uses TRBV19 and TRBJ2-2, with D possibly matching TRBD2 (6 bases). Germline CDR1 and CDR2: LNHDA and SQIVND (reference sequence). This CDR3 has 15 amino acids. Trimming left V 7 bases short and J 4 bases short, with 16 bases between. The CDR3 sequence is CASITGGSFTGELFF. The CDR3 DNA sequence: TGTGCCAGTATCACTGGGGGGTCGTTCACCGGGGAGCTGTTTTTT.

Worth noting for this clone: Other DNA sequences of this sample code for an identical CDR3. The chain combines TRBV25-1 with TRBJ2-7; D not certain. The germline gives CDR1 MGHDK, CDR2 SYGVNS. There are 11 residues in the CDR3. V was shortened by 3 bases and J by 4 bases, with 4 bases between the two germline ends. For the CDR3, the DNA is TGTGCCAGCAGTGACTTGTACGAGCAGTACTTC. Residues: CASSDLYEQYF.

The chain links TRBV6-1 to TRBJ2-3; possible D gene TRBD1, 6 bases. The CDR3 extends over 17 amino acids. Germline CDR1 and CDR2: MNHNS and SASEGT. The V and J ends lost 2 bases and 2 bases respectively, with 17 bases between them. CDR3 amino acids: CASSEITRDTTTDTQYF. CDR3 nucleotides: TGTGCCAGCAGTGAAATAACACGGGACACCACCACAGATACGCAGTATTTT.